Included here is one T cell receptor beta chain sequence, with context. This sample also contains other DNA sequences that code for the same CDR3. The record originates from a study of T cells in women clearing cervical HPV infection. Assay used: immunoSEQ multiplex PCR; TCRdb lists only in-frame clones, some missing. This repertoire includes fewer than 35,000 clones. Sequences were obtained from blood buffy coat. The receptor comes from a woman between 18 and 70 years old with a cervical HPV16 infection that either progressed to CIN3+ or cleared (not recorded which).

The CDR3 DNA, read in part, is TGTGCCAGTAGGGGCTCAAATCAGCCC. Amino acid sequence: CASRGSNQP. The whole CDR3 reads CASRGSNQPQHF. The chain links TRBV19 to TRBJ1-5; D not resolved. The read halts 3 residues ahead of the CDR3 end, with the missing end drawn from the germline J gene. The CDR3 consists of 12 residues. V was trimmed by 6 bases and J by 4 bases, leaving 7 bases between them. Germline lookup yields CDR1 LNHDA and CDR2 SQIVND (reference sequence).